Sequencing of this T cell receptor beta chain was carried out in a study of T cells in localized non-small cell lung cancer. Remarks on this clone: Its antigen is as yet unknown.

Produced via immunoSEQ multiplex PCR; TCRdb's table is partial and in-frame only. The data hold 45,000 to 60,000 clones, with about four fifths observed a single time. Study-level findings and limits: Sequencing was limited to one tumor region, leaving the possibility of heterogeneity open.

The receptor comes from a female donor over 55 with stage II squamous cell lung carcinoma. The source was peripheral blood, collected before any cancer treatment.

CDR3 in DNA: TGTGCCAGCTCACCGACAGGGGGCGGTGAAAAACTGTTTTTT. Translation gives CASSPTGGGEKLFF. J is TRBJ1-4 and V is TRBV18; 10 bases map to TRBD1. After removal of 3 bases from V and 7 bases from J, the junction contained 2 bases not matched to a gene. Per germline, CDR1 KGHSH and CDR2 LQKENI. The CDR3 covers 14 residues.